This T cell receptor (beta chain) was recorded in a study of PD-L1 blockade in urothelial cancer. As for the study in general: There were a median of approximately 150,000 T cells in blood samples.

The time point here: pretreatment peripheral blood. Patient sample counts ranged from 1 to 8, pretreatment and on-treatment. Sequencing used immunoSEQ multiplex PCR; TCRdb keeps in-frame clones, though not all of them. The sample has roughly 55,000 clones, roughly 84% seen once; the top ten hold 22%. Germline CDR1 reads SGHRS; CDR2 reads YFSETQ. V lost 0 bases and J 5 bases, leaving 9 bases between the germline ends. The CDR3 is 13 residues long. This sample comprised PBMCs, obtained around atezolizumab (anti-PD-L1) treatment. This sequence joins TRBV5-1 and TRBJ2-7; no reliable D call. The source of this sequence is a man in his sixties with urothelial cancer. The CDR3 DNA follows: TGCGCCAGCAGCTTGGCTTCTTCGGACGAGCAGTACTTC. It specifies CASSLASSDEQYF.